One sample yielded the 30 T cell receptor beta chains listed below, sequenced in a study of blood T cells in healthy people across ages. Primed by a sample-barcoded 5' primer and a J-beta primer mix, a second PCR proceeded for roughly 7 to 12 cycles. TCRdb reprocessed the 5' RACE reads with MiXCR, giving one entry per CDR3 protein. Of around 1.1 million distinct CDR3 sequences listed, around two fifths were seen once; the top ten hold under 15%. Sequenced sample: blood. The origin of the receptors is a man between 18 and 29 years old in good health.

This chain uses TRBV7-3 with TRBJ1-1; D unclear. CDR1 is SGHTA and CDR2 is FQGTGA in the germline V gene. This CDR3 spans 13 amino acids. V was pared by 4 bases and J by 5 bases, with 11 bases between. CDR3 sequence reads: CASSWGVRTEAFF. CDR3 in DNA: TGTGCCAGCAGCTGGGGAGTAAGGACTGAAGCTTTCTTT.

This clonotype has at least ten counts. V is TRBV27 and J is TRBJ1-5; 8 nucleotides line up with TRBD1. The CDR3 covers 12 residues. J was trimmed by 7 bases and V by 7 bases; bases with no gene match: 3. CDR1 is MNHEY and CDR2 is SMNVEV in the germline V gene (reference sequence). The CDR3 DNA reads TGTGCCAGCACCACAGGGGGACAGCCCCAGCATTTT. It translates to CASTTGGQPQHF.

The V call is TRBV27, the J call TRBJ1-2; the D gene is possibly TRBD1 (6 bases). CDR1 is MNHEY, CDR2 SMNVEV, per germline (reference sequence). Trimming took off 1 base at V and 6 bases at J, with 12 bases between the two ends. The CDR3 contains 14 residues. In DNA form, the CDR3 reads TGTGCCAGCAGTTTATTTGCTGGGGGCGATGGCTACACCTTC. This translates into CASSLFAGGDGYTF.

This clonotype was recorded a few times. This chain links TRBV4-1 with TRBJ1-2; a weak D match, TRBD1 (5 bases). The CDR3 totals 16 residues. In germline, CDR1 is MGHRA, CDR2 YSYEKL. V lost 4 bases, J lost 6 bases, and 21 bases lay in between. The CDR3 region is CASSLRWGGRRHGYTF. CDR3 nucleotides: TGCGCCAGCAGCCTAAGATGGGGGGGAAGGAGGCATGGCTACACCTTC.

The chain employs TRBV6-6 and TRBJ1-2; 7 nucleotides align to TRBD1. V lost 8 bases to trimming and J lost 5 bases; unmatched junction nucleotides: 5. Germline loops: CDR1 MNHNY, CDR2 SVGAGI (reference sequence). This CDR3 contains 12 residues. The CDR3 DNA reads TGTGCCAGCGCCGAGGGGGCGTATGGCTACACCTTC. It specifies CASAEGAYGYTF.

This clonotype turned up a few times. V is TRBV12-3 or TRBV12-4 and J is TRBJ2-7, with D possibly matching TRBD1 (5 bases). CDR3 size: 13 residues. V dropped 5 bases and J dropped 3 bases, with 11 bases sitting between them. In DNA form, the CDR3 reads TGTGCCAGCAGTGTTTCGCAGGGCTACGAGCAGTACTTC. It specifies CASSVSQGYEQYF.

Of note for this clonotype: Germline is not matched at one junction end, which may reflect a read error. V gene TRBV27 combines with J gene TRBJ1-5; weak D call: TRBD1 (5 bases). The CDR3 is 13 residues long. Germline lookup yields CDR1 MNHEY and CDR2 SMNVEV (reference sequence). CDR3 DNA sequence: TGTGCCGGCAGTTTGGGGGGCAATCAGCCCCAGCATTTT. This translates into CAGSLGGNQPQHF.

In its sample, this clonotype was seen a few times. A junction boundary mismatches the germline segment, possibly from a read error. This chain links TRBV3-1 with TRBJ2-3; 9 bases are a match to TRBD1. The CDR3 is 15 amino acids. Germline CDR1 LGHDT, CDR2 YNNKEL (reference sequence). The CDR3 spells CASSHGDRVIDTQYF. CDR3 bases: TGTGCCAGTAGCCACGGGGACAGGGTAATAGATACGCAGTATTTT.

The chain uses TRBV10-3 and TRBJ1-4, with TRBD1 as a possible D gene (5 bases). The CDR3 has 17 amino acids. The germline gives CDR1 ENHRY, CDR2 SYGVKD. V was cut by 0 bases and J by 10 bases, with 21 bases left in between. CDR3 DNA: TGTGCCATCAGTGAGTCTTTCGTCAGGGAACCAGCGGCAAAACTGTTTTTT. This gives the protein CAISESFVREPAAKLFF.

This chain joins TRBV12-3 or TRBV12-4 and TRBJ1-5; D uncertain. CDR3 size: 15 residues. The V end lost 1 base, the J end lost 2 bases, and 9 bases lay between the germline ends. DNA for the CDR3: TGTGCCAGCAGTTTAGGTACATTCCGCAATCAGCCCCAGCATTTT. It codes for CASSLGTFRNQPQHF.

The J gene is TRBJ1-2, the V gene TRBV5-1, with TRBD1 identical over 7 bases. Germline V gene lookup returns CDR1 SGHRS and CDR2 YFSETQ. There are 16 residues in the CDR3. V was clipped by 2 bases and J by 1 base; unmatched bases: 8. CDR3 residues: CASSFPDRASNYGYTF. Written as DNA, the CDR3 is TGCGCCAGCAGCTTCCCTGACAGGGCGAGTAACTATGGCTACACCTTC.

The genes are TRBV7-6 and TRBJ2-1; tentatively, D is TRBD1 or TRBD2 (5 bases each). Germline V gives CDR1 SGHVS, CDR2 FNYEAQ. CDR3 length: 13 residues. V dropped 4 bases and J dropped 7 bases, with 11 bases sitting between them. The CDR3 spells CASSYIEGNEQFF. The CDR3 region has the DNA TGTGCCAGCAGCTATATTGAGGGGAATGAGCAGTTCTTC.

The chain employs TRBV12-3 or TRBV12-4 and TRBJ2-5, with 8 bases identical to TRBD1. The CDR3 runs 15 residues. After removal of 2 bases from V and 5 bases from J, the junction contained 7 bases not matched to a gene. CDR3 DNA: TGTGCCAGCAGTTTAACTCAGGGGGCTTGGGAGACCCAGTACTTC. It codes for CASSLTQGAWETQYF.

This chain joins TRBV12-3 or TRBV12-4 and TRBJ2-1; 10 nucleotides line up with TRBD2. V dropped 6 bases and J dropped 9; count of bases not matched to a gene: 8. The CDR3 has 14 amino acids. DNA for the CDR3: TGTGCCAGCAGCTCAAGCGGGGGGGTTGTTGAGCAGTTCTTC. Its protein is CASSSSGGVVEQFF.

V gene TRBV2 combines with J gene TRBJ1-2, with D tentatively TRBD1 (6 bases). Germline V gene lookup returns CDR1 SNHLY and CDR2 FYNNEI. The CDR3 totals 16 residues. The V end was cut by 0 bases, the J end by 8 bases, with 19 bases between. This CDR3 is CASSEALLAGDNGYTF. CDR3 bases: TGTGCCAGCAGTGAAGCGCTTCTGGCAGGGGACAACGGCTACACCTTC.

The chain carries TRBV12-5 and TRBJ2-5; D unclear. The CDR3 is 12 amino acids. Trimming took off 3 bases at V and 5 bases at J, with 7 bases between the two ends. Germline V CDR1 and CDR2: LGHNT, FRNRAP. The CDR3 loop reads CASGLATETQYF. Here the CDR3 DNA reads TGTGCTAGTGGTTTAGCGACGGAGACCCAGTACTTC.

This clonotype was observed a few times. The rearrangement joins TRBV5-6 to TRBJ2-7; the D gene is possibly TRBD1 (6 bases). The CDR3 covers 15 residues. Deletions cut 3 bases from V and 7 bases from J, with 20 bases between. Germline-derived CDR1 and CDR2 are SGHDT and YYEEEE. The CDR3, as DNA: TGTGCCAGCAGCTATTCGGGACAACCCTGGCGGGAGCAGTACTTC. Translating it yields CASSYSGQPWREQYF.

The chain links TRBV6-2 or TRBV6-3 to TRBJ2-1; D remains ambiguous. Germline CDR1 is MNHEY and CDR2 is SVGEGT. Trimming took 6 bases from V and 4 from J, leaving 7 bases between them. This CDR3 is 12 amino acids long. CDR3 DNA sequence: TGTGCCAGCAGACCAGATTACAATGAGCAGTTCTTC. Residues: CASRPDYNEQFF.

The V and J genes are TRBV27 and TRBJ1-4; 8 bases align to TRBD1. Germline V lookup: CDR1 MNHEY, CDR2 SMNVEV (reference sequence). Trimming cost V 0 bases and J 5 bases; bases outside gene matches: 8. This CDR3 contains 17 residues. CDR3 nucleotides: TGTGCCAGCAGTTTATCAGTGCAGGGACAGGTGAATGAAAAACTGTTTTTT. It is translated as CASSLSVQGQVNEKLFF.

This clonotype came up a few times. The chain carries TRBV20-1 and TRBJ2-1; 10 nucleotides match TRBD2. V lost 0 bases, J lost 2 bases, and 7 bases stayed unmatched. The CDR3 has 17 residues. The germline V gene encodes CDR1 DFQATT and CDR2 SNEGSKA (reference sequence). The CDR3 protein is CSARDTSGGGTYNEQFF. The CDR3 coding sequence is TGCAGTGCTAGAGATACGAGCGGGGGGGGGACCTACAATGAGCAGTTCTTC.

This chain joins TRBV20-1 and TRBJ2-5; D is unclear. The germline V gene encodes CDR1 DFQATT and CDR2 SNEGSKA (reference sequence). The CDR3 covers 12 residues. V gave up 4 bases and J gave up 0 bases, with 6 bases separating them. CDR3 bases: TGCAGTGCTAATCCCTACCAAGAGACCCAGTACTTC. Translation: CSANPYQETQYF.

This clonotype was seen only a few times. The chain joins TRBV7-2 to TRBJ2-3; D is unresolved. The germline CDR1 and CDR2 sequences are SGHTA and FQGNSA. Trimming removed 6 bases at V and 2 bases at J, with 9 bases between. The CDR3 is 13 amino acids. CDR3 nucleotides: TGTGCCAGCAGTCTCCAGGTCACAGATACGCAGTATTTT. It encodes CASSLQVTDTQYF.

The chain has TRBV11-1 and TRBJ1-2; D uncertain. Germline assignment: CDR1 SGHAT and CDR2 FQDESV (reference sequence). The CDR3 is made up of 14 amino acids. Deletions cut 3 bases from V and 1 base from J, with 9 bases between. CDR3 protein: CASSLSRDNYGYTF. CDR3 sequence (DNA): TGTGCCAGCAGCTTGTCGAGGGATAACTATGGCTACACCTTC.

This chain connects TRBV18 to TRBJ2-4, with D possibly being TRBD1 (5 bases). The DNA end is a closer match to TRBJ2-7, so the J assignment may be wrong. The CDR3 consists of 13 residues. The germline gives CDR1 KGHSH, CDR2 LQKENI. This CDR3 is CASSRREGAEQYF. DNA of the CDR3: TGTGCCAGCTCACGCAGAGAAGGGGCCGAGCAGTACTTC.

Here the CDR3 DNA reads TGCGCCAGCAGCCAAGATCGTGTCGGGACAGTAAATGAAAAACTGTTTTTT. It specifies CASSQDRVGTVNEKLFF. J is TRBJ1-4 and V is TRBV4-3, with 7 bases identical to TRBD1. The CDR3 has 17 residues. After removal of 0 bases from V and 5 bases from J, the junction contained 9 bases not matched to a gene. CDR1 LGHNA and CDR2 YSLEER come from the germline V gene.

In this sample, this clonotype turned up once. The chain links TRBV20-1 to TRBJ1-6; the D gene is possibly TRBD1 (5 bases). Germline V gene data show CDR1 as DFQATT and CDR2 as SNEGSKA (reference sequence). The V end was cut by 3 bases, the J end by 6 bases, with 12 bases between. CDR3 length: 14 amino acids. This CDR3 reads CSASSGTGNSPLHF. The CDR3 DNA reads TGCAGTGCTAGTTCCGGGACCGGTAATTCACCCCTCCACTTT.

The chain joins TRBV14 to TRBJ2-1, with D perhaps TRBD1 (5 bases). CDR1 and CDR2 (germline): SGHDN, FVKESK. The CDR3 has 13 residues. Trimming took off 0 bases at V and 10 bases at J, with 10 bases between the two ends. The CDR3 sequence is CASSQEVGAEQFF. The CDR3 nucleotides read TGTGCCAGCAGCCAAGAAGTAGGGGCCGAGCAGTTCTTC. The full variable domain, with the rest looked up from reference TRBV14 and TRBJ2-1, is EAGVTQFPSHSVIEKGQTVTLRCDPISGHDNLYWYRRVMGKEIKFLLHFVKESKQDESGMPNNRFLAERTGGTYSTLKVQPAELEDSGVYFCASSQEVGAEQFFGPGTRLTVL.

The chain employs TRBV7-8 and TRBJ1-3; a weak D match, TRBD1 (5 bases). The germline V gene encodes CDR1 SGHVS and CDR2 FQNEAQ. Trimming stripped 5 bases from V and 0 bases from J, with 11 bases between. There are 15 residues in the CDR3. CDR3 coding DNA: TGTGCCAGCAGCACCGGGACGGACTCTGGAAACACCATATATTTT. As protein: CASSTGTDSGNTIYF.

The chain has TRBV10-3 and TRBJ2-2, with 7 bases fitting TRBD1. The V gene's germline CDR1 is ENHRY and CDR2 SYGVKD. The CDR3 runs 13 residues. V lost 5 bases to trimming and J lost 5 bases; unmatched junction nucleotides: 2. CDR3: CAISIQGTGELFF. In DNA form, the CDR3 reads TGTGCCATCAGTATACAGGGGACCGGGGAGCTGTTTTTT.

This clonotype was detected only a few times. V is TRBV18 and J is TRBJ1-4, with D possibly being TRBD1 (5 bases). Trimming left V 1 base short and J 7 bases short, with 13 bases between. Germline assignment: CDR1 KGHSH and CDR2 LQKENI. The CDR3 contains 15 residues. CDR3 protein: CASSPLQDLGEKLFF. CDR3 bases: TGTGCCAGCTCACCACTACAGGACTTAGGTGAAAAACTGTTTTTT.